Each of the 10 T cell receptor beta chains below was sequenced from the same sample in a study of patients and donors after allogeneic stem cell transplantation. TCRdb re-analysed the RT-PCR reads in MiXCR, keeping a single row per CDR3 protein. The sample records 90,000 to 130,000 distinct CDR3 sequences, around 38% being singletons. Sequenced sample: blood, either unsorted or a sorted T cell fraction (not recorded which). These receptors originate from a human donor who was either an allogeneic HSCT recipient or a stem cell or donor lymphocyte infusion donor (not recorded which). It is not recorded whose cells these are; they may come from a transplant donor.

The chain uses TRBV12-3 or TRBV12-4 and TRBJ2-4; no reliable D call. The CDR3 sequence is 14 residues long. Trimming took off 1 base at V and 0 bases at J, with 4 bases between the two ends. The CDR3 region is CASSLGLAKNIQYF. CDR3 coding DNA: TGTGCCAGCAGTTTAGGTTTAGCCAAAAACATTCAGTACTTC.

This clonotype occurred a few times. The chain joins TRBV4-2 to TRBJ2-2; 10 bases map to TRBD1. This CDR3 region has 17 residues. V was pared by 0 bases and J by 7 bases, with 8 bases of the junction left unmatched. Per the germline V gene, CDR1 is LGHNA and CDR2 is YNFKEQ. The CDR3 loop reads CASSQDGTGDDRGELFF. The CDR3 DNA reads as TGTGCCAGCAGCCAAGATGGGACAGGGGACGATCGCGGGGAGCTGTTTTTT.

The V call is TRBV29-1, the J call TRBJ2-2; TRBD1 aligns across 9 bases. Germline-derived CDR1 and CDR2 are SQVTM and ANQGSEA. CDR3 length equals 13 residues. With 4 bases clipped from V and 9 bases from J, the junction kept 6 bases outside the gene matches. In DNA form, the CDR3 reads TGCAGCGTTGGGAACAGGGGGCGCCGGGAGCTGTTTTTT. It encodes CSVGNRGRRELFF.

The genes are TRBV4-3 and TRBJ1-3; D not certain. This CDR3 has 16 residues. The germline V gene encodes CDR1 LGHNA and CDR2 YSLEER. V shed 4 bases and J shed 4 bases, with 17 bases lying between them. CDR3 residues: CASSPSGRLQGNTIYF. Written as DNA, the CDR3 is TGCGCCAGCAGCCCTTCGGGCCGCCTCCAAGGAAACACCATATATTTT.

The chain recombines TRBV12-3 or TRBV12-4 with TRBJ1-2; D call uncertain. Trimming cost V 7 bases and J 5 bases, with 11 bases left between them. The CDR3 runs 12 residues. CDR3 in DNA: TGTGCCAGCACCTGGGGAGGATATGGCTACACCTTC. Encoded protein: CASTWGGYGYTF.

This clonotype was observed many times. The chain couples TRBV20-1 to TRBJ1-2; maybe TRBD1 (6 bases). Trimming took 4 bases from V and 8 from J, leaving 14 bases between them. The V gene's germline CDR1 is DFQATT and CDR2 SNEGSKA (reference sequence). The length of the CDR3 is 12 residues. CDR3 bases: TGCAGTGCTACAATTACAGGGCTGGGCTACACCTTC. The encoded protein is CSATITGLGYTF.

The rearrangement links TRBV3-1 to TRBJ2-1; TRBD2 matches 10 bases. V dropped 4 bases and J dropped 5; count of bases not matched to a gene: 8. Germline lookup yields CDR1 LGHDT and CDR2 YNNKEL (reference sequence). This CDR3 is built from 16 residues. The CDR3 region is CASSRGLARVDNEQFF. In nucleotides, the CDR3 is TGTGCCAGCAGCCGGGGACTAGCGCGAGTTGACAATGAGCAGTTCTTC.

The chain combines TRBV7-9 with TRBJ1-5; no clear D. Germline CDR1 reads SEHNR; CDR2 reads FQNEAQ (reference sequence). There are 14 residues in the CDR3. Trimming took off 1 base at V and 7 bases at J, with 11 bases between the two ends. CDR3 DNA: TGTGCCAGCAGCTTAGACGGCGTAGGGCAGCCCCAGCATTTT. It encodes CASSLDGVGQPQHF.

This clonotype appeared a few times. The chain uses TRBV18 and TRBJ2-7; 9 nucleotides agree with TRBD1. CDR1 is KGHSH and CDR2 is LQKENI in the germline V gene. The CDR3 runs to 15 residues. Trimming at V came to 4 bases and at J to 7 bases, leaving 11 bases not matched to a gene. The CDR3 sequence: CASSLITGTGWEQYF. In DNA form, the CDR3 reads TGTGCCAGCTCACTCATTACCGGGACAGGGTGGGAGCAGTACTTC.

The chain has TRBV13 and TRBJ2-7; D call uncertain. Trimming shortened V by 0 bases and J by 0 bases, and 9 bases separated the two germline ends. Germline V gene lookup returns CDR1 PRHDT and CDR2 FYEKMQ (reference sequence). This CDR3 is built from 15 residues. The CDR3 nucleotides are TGTGCCAGCAGCTTAGGACAGACCAGCTCCTACGAGCAGTACTTC. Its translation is CASSLGQTSSYEQYF.